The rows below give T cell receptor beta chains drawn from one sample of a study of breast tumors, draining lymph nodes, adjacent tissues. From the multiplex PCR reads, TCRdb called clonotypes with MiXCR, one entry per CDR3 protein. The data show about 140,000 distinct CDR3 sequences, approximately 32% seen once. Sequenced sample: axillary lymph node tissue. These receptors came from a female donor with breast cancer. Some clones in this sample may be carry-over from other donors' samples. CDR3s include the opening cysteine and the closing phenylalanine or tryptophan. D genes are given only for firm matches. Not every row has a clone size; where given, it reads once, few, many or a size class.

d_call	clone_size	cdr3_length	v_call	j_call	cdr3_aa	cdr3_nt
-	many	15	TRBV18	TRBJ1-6	CASSPGDGPNSPLHF	TGTGCCAGCTCACCCGGGGACGGCCCCAATTCACCCCTCCACTTT
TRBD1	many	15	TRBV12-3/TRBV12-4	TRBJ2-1	CASTRTGRSYNEQFF	TGTGCCAGCACCCGGACAGGGAGGTCCTACAATGAGCAGTTCTTC
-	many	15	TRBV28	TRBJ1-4	CASSLASADNEKLFF	TGTGCCAGCAGTTTAGCCTCGGCTGATAATGAAAAACTGTTTTTT
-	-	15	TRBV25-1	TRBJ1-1	CASSDSAGLGTEAFF	TGTGCCAGCAGTGATTCGGCGGGTCTGGGGACTGAAGCTTTCTTT
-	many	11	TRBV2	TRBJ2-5	CASRRQETQYF	TGTGCCAGCAGGAGACAAGAGACCCAGTACTTC
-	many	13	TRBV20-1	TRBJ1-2	CSARGGSNYGYTF	TGCAGTGCTAGAGGGGGCAGCAACTATGGCTACACCTTC
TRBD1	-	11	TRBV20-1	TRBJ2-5	CSARGQGTQSF	TGCAGTGCTAGGGGACAGGGGACCCAGTCCTTC
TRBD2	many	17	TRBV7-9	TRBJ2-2	CASRAGLAGANTGELFF	TGTGCCAGCAGGGCCGGACTAGCGGGGGCGAACACCGGGGAGCTGTTTTTT
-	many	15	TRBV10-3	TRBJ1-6	CAISGRGASDSPLHF	TGTGCCATCAGTGGAAGGGGGGCATCGGATTCACCCCTCCACTTT
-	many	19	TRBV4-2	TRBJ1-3	CASSHQPPGPTLSGNTIYF	TGTGCCAGCAGCCATCAACCCCCCGGGCCCACGCTCTCTGGAAACACCATATATTTT
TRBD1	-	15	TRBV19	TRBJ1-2	CASSGRGQGAIGYTF	TGTGCCAGTAGTGGGCGGGGACAGGGGGCGATTGGCTACACCTTC
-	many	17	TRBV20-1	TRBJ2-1	CSARDVSGTPSYNEQFF	TGCAGTGCTAGAGATGTTTCGGGGACCCCCTCCTACAATGAGCAGTTCTTC
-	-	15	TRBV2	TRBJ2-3	CASSRQPTKGDTQYF	TGTGCCAGCAGCAGACAGCCGACGAAGGGAGATACGCAGTATTTT
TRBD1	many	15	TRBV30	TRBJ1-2	CACGTGGATLYGYTF	TGTGCCTGTGGGACAGGGGGCGCGACTCTCTATGGCTACACCTTC
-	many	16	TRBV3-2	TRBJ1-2	CASNSGGHLPPGGYTF	TGTGCCAGCAACTCGGGGGGACACCTACCGCCGGGAGGCTACACCTTC
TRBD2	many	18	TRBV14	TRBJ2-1	CASSPRPGTSGRYNEQFF	TGTGCCAGCAGCCCGCGTCCCGGGACTAGCGGGCGCTACAATGAGCAGTTCTTC
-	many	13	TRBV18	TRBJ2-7	CASAVVVDNEQYF	TGTGCCAGCGCTGTAGTTGTGGATAACGAGCAGTACTTC
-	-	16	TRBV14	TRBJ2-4	CASSPGGGLAKNIQYF	TGTGCCAGCAGCCCGGGAGGGGGCCTAGCCAAAAACATTCAGTACTTC